Listed below are T cell receptor beta chains from one sample, sequenced in a study of blood T cell repertoires in COVID-19. Clones were read by immunoSEQ multiplex PCR, and TCRdb kept only the in-frame ones, dropping some. The sample lists roughly 34,000 clones, 90% seen once, with 1.5% to 1.9% in the top ten. The sample taken for sequencing was peripheral blood. These receptors all stem from a man in his 60s with active COVID-19. Both conserved end residues are part of each CDR3. D genes are given only for firm matches. Expanded clones are given a class, and other clones once, few, many or no size at all.

J gene,V gene,D gene,clone size,CDR3 DNA,CDR3 protein
TRBJ1-1,TRBV29-1,.,.,TGCAGCGTTGAAAGGCGTGACAGGTATAACACTGAAGCTTTCTTT,CSVERRDRYNTEAFF
TRBJ1-5,TRBV19,.,.,TGTGCCAGTAGTTGGTCAGGCGATAGCAATCAGCCCCAGCATTTT,CASSWSGDSNQPQHF
TRBJ2-1,TRBV9,TRBD2,.,TGTGCCAGCAGCGTAGATGCGGGGGGCCTGAGCTCCTACAATGAGCAGTTCTTC,CASSVDAGGLSSYNEQFF
TRBJ1-6,TRBV4-2,TRBD1,.,TGTGCCAGCAGCCCACGGGGACAGGGGCTCCCTCACTTT,CASSPRGQGLPHF
TRBJ2-5,TRBV7-9,.,.,TGTGCCAGCAGCCCCCTCGCGCCCCAGTACTTC,CASSPLAPQYF
TRBJ2-7,TRBV9,.,.,TGTGCCAGCAGCGAGGGGCAGGGCCGTTACTACGAGCAGTACTTC,CASSEGQGRYYEQYF
TRBJ1-5,TRBV21-1,.,once,TGTGCCAGCCACGTGGAGGATAGCAATCAGCCCCAGCATTTT,CASHVEDSNQPQHF
TRBJ2-5,TRBV5-6,.,.,TGTGCCAGCAGCTTGGTGGAGGGGTTGGAGACCCAGTACTTC,CASSLVEGLETQYF
TRBJ1-1,TRBV6-5,.,.,TGTGCCAGCAGGAGACCTGGACAGAGCCACACTGAAGCTTTCTTT,CASRRPGQSHTEAFF
TRBJ2-2,TRBV10-3,.,once,TGTGCCATCAGTGATGGGTACGAGGCCGGGGAGCTGTTTTTT,CAISDGYEAGELFF
TRBJ1-2,TRBV3-1/TRBV3-2,.,.,TGTGCCAGCAGCCAAGGCGGGGGGCGCGTCTACTTGGCTGGCTACACCTTC,CASSQGGGRVYLAGYTF
TRBJ1-2,TRBV30,TRBD1,.,TGTGCCTGGAGTCCACAGGGGTTCAATGTTTATGGCTACACCTTC,CAWSPQGFNVYGYTF
TRBJ2-5,TRBV2,TRBD2,.,TGTGCCAGCAGTGGACTAGCGGGGGGCCAAGAGACCCAGTACTTC,CASSGLAGGQETQYF
TRBJ1-3,TRBV9,.,.,TGTGCCAGCAGCGTAGGCAGGGCGGACACCATATATTTT,CASSVGRADTIYF
TRBJ2-1,TRBV24-1,TRBD1,.,TGTGCCACCAGTGATTCAACCGGGACAGGGAGTTTGGAGCAGTTCTTC,CATSDSTGTGSLEQFF
TRBJ2-6,TRBV3-1/TRBV3-2,TRBD1,.,TGTGCCAGCAGCCAAGAGGGTCTGACGCGGGACAGGGTATTTTCTGGGGCCAACGTCCTGACTTTC,CASSQEGLTRDRVFSGANVLTF
TRBJ2-5,TRBV11-2,TRBD2,.,TGTGCCAGCAGGAAAGCGGGGGGGCCTTTAGAGACCCAGTACTTC,CASRKAGGPLETQYF
TRBJ2-7,TRBV4-1,.,.,TGCGCCAGCAGCCAAGAACTAGTTCCTACAGGGTTTTACGAGCAGTACTTC,CASSQELVPTGFYEQYF
TRBJ2-7,TRBV5-1,.,.,TGCGCCAGCAGCTTCGGGATGAGGGCCGAGCAGTACTTC,CASSFGMRAEQYF
TRBJ1-4,TRBV2,.,.,TGTGCCAGCAAGAACAGGGTTGGGTTTAATGAAAAACTGTTTTTT,CASKNRVGFNEKLFF
TRBJ2-2,TRBV2,TRBD2,.,TGTGCCAGCAGTGTAAGCGGGGGGGCCGGGGAGCTGTTTTTT,CASSVSGGAGELFF
TRBJ2-3,TRBV27,.,.,TGTGCCAGCTTAAAAGGGGCTAGCACAGATACGCAGTATTTT,CASLKGASTDTQYF
TRBJ1-5,TRBV27,.,.,TGTGCCAGCAGTGAGAGGCAGGGCCCTTTTGATCCCCAGCATTTT,CASSERQGPFDPQHF
TRBJ2-1,TRBV11-2,TRBD2,.,TGTGCCAGCAGCCCGACTAGCGGGGGCAATGAGCAGTTCTTC,CASSPTSGGNEQFF
TRBJ2-7,TRBV6-6,TRBD2,.,TGTGCCAGCAGTACGGGGGGACGTGGGGAGCAGTACTTC,CASSTGGRGEQYF
TRBJ1-5,TRBV2,.,.,TGTGCCAGCAGACCCCTGGGCATCGATCAGCCCCAGCATTTT,CASRPLGIDQPQHF
TRBJ2-7,TRBV3-1/TRBV3-2,TRBD2,.,TGTGCCAGCAGCCACTCCGGGGGGGTAAGCGAGCAGTACTTC,CASSHSGGVSEQYF
TRBJ2-7,TRBV2,TRBD1,.,TGTGCCAGCCTATTCGGGACAGGGGGCGAGCAGTACTTC,CASLFGTGGEQYF
TRBJ1-6,TRBV9,TRBD1,once,TGTGCCAGCAGCGTAGAAGGGACAGGGGGCTCACCCCTCCACTTT,CASSVEGTGGSPLHF
TRBJ2-5,TRBV19,.,.,TGTGCCAGTAACGGAGGTGTAAAAGAGACCCAGTACTTC,CASNGGVKETQYF
TRBJ1-4,TRBV30,.,.,TGTGCCTGGGGGAGGGGAGGGTTTAATGAAAAACTGTTTTTT,CAWGRGGFNEKLFF
TRBJ2-3,TRBV5-1,TRBD1,.,TGCGCCACCAGGGGGCCAACAGATACGCAGTATTTT,CATRGPTDTQYF
TRBJ2-5,TRBV5-4,TRBD2,few,TGTGCCAGCAGCTTGGAGGGTAGCGGGGGCGATGGAGAGACCCAGTACTTC,CASSLEGSGGDGETQYF
TRBJ2-1,TRBV11-2,TRBD2,.,TGTGCCAGCAGCCTTACTAGCGGGGTTAATAATGAGCAGTTCTTC,CASSLTSGVNNEQFF
TRBJ2-5,TRBV2,.,.,TGTGCCAGCAGTGGGACTTCCCAAGAGACCCAGTACTTC,CASSGTSQETQYF
TRBJ2-1,TRBV7-2,.,.,TGTGCCAGCAGCTTCGGCCTAGCCCTCTACAATGAGCAGTTCTTC,CASSFGLALYNEQFF
TRBJ2-5,TRBV7-2,TRBD2,.,TGTGCCAGCAGCCCCCGGGAGGCCAGCAAGACCCAGTACTTC,CASSPREASKTQYF
TRBJ1-1,TRBV24-1,.,once,TGTGCCACCAGGGACCTCGGGACAGAAGCTTTCTTT,CATRDLGTEAFF
TRBJ1-2,TRBV2,.,few,TGTGCCAGCGCAAACCGCAGGGCCGTTGGCTACACCTTC,CASANRRAVGYTF
TRBJ2-4,TRBV18,.,.,TGTGCCAGCTCAGAACGAATAGAAGCCAAAAACATTCAGTACTTC,CASSERIEAKNIQYF
TRBJ2-3,TRBV19,TRBD2,once,TGTGCCAGTAATGGCGGGGGGGCCTCATACACAGATACGCAGTATTTT,CASNGGGASYTDTQYF
TRBJ1-1,TRBV5-6,TRBD1,once,TGTGCCAGCAGCGCGGACAGGGGGCGGGTCACTGAAGCTTTCTTT,CASSADRGRVTEAFF
TRBJ2-7,TRBV27,TRBD2,.,TGTGCCAGCAGTTCACCGGGGGGTTTGTACGAGCAGTACTTC,CASSSPGGLYEQYF
TRBJ2-1,TRBV7-6,TRBD1,.,TGTGCCAGCAGCCTCATGACAGGGAGTAAGGAGCAGTTCTTC,CASSLMTGSKEQFF
TRBJ1-1,TRBV6-2/TRBV6-3,.,.,TGTGCCAGCAGCCCCGAGAGGGGGAGAGACACTGAAGCTTTCTTT,CASSPERGRDTEAFF
TRBJ1-1,TRBV9,.,.,TGTGCCAGCAGCGCACTTGGGCGGGGAGGGGGTGAAGCTTTCTTT,CASSALGRGGGEAFF
TRBJ2-7,TRBV5-4,TRBD1,.,TGTGCCAGCAGCTACGACAGGGGGCTTGGCTACGAGCAGTACTTC,CASSYDRGLGYEQYF
TRBJ1-2,TRBV6-5,.,.,TGTGCCAGCAGAGACATACTTAACTATGGCTACACCTTC,CASRDILNYGYTF
TRBJ1-2,TRBV5-4,.,.,TGTGCCAGCAGCTTGGAACAGGGCTCTAACTATGGCTACACCTTC,CASSLEQGSNYGYTF
TRBJ1-3,TRBV11-2,.,.,TGTGCCAGCAGCTTAGATGCGGGGCCTGGAAACACCATATATTTT,CASSLDAGPGNTIYF
TRBJ1-1,TRBV19,.,.,TGTGCCAGTAGACCTTCGACTCAGAACACTGAAGCTTTCTTT,CASRPSTQNTEAFF
TRBJ2-3,TRBV19,TRBD1,.,TGTGCCAGTACCTCAGGGACAGCGACCAACACAGATACGCAGTATTTT,CASTSGTATNTDTQYF
TRBJ2-2,TRBV9,TRBD1,.,TGTGCCAGCAGCGTAGGAGTGCAGGGGGCGAGCACCGGGGAGCTGTTTTTT,CASSVGVQGASTGELFF
TRBJ1-2,TRBV4-1,.,once,TGCGCCAGCAGCCAAGATCCCGGGGGGATCTATGGCTACACCTTC,CASSQDPGGIYGYTF
TRBJ1-1,TRBV28,.,once,TGTGCCAGCAGTCCAATTGGGGCTGGCACTGAAGCTTTCTTT,CASSPIGAGTEAFF